The next 18 T cell receptor beta chains were all read from a single sample in a study of blood T cells in healthy people across ages. Combining a sample-barcoded 5' primer with a J-beta primer mix, a second PCR ran for roughly 7 to 12 cycles. Each CDR3 protein gets one entry after TCRdb re-called the 5' RACE reads with MiXCR. In the table there are roughly 930,000 distinct CDR3 sequences, around 49% of which are singletons. Sequences were obtained from blood. The receptors shown here come from a man aged 25 to 40 in good health.

In this sample, this clonotype turned up a few times. The V and J genes are TRBV28 and TRBJ1-5; no reliable D call. This CDR3 contains 15 residues. Deletions cut 3 bases from V and 2 bases from J, with 11 bases between. The germline CDR1 and CDR2 sequences are MDHEN and SYDVKM. CDR3: CASSFPGNGNQPQHF. The CDR3 region has the DNA TGTGCCAGCAGTTTCCCGGGAAATGGCAATCAGCCCCAGCATTTT.

This clonotype was observed many times. The CDR3 DNA sequence: TGTGCCAGCAGTAACCCGACTCATTCCTACAATGAGCAGTTCTTC. Protein: CASSNPTHSYNEQFF. The gene calls are TRBV6-6 and TRBJ2-1; D is ambiguous. There are 15 residues in the CDR3. Trimming pared 5 bases from V and 1 base from J, leaving 12 bases between. Germline CDR1 is MNHNY and CDR2 is SVGAGI (reference sequence).

A remark on this clonotype: This could be a read error, since a much larger clone is one nucleotide away. This rearrangement joins TRBV6-5 to TRBJ1-6; maybe TRBD1 (5 bases). This CDR3 spans 14 amino acids. Germline V gives CDR1 MNHEY, CDR2 SVGAGI. The V and J ends lost 0 bases and 7 bases respectively, with 7 bases between them. CDR3 sequence reads: CASSYSGVNSPLHF. The CDR3 coding sequence is TGTGCCAGCAGTTACTCGGGGGTAAATTCACCCCTCCACTTT.

This clonotype appeared a single time. This chain connects TRBV11-1 to TRBJ2-7, with TRBD1 as a possible D gene (6 bases). The CDR3 sequence is 13 residues long. Trimming took off 5 bases at V and 7 bases at J, with 15 bases between the two ends. Germline-derived CDR1 and CDR2 are SGHAT and FQDESV (reference sequence). This CDR3 is CASSPNLDREQYF. CDR3 nucleotides: TGTGCCAGCAGCCCTAACCTAGACAGGGAGCAGTACTTC.

This clonotype has more than one count but fewer than ten. The V and J genes are TRBV6-2 or TRBV6-3 and TRBJ2-7, with 10 bases lining up with TRBD2. Germline CDR1 is MNHEY and CDR2 is SVGEGT. CDR3 length equals 15 residues. V shed 2 bases, J shed 3 bases, and the junction held 4 bases outside the gene matches. The CDR3 coding sequence is TGTGCCAGCAGTTACAGACTAGCGGGCTACTACGAGCAGTACTTC. This codes for CASSYRLAGYYEQYF.

The chain combines TRBV16 with TRBJ1-6; D is unresolved. The CDR3 runs to 14 residues. Germline V lookup: CDR1 KGHSY, CDR2 FQNENV. V shed 1 base and J shed 6 bases, with 7 bases lying between them. The CDR3 nucleotides read TGTGCCAGCAGCCAATTTAACTCTAATTCACCCCTCCACTTT. Protein: CASSQFNSNSPLHF.

This clonotype was detected ten times or more. Compared with germline, one end of the junction differs, possibly owing to a read error. This chain uses TRBV5-1 with TRBJ2-3; 10 bases agree with TRBD1. Germline V gene sequence: CDR1 SGHRS, CDR2 YFSETQ. The CDR3 runs to 14 residues. The CDR3 nucleotides are TGTGCCAGCAGCTTAGGACAGGGGGCAGATACGCAGTATTTT. Translated, it gives CASSLGQGADTQYF. Supplemented by reference TRBV5-1 and TRBJ2-3, the full variable domain reads KAGVTQTPRYLIKTRGQQVTLSCSPISGHRSVSWYQQTPGQGLQFLFEYFSETQRNKGNFPGRFSGRQFSNSRSEMNVSTLELGDSALYLCASSLGQGADTQYFGPGTRLTVL.

The V gene is TRBV20-1, the J gene TRBJ1-6; 9 positions match TRBD1. Trimming took 6 bases from V and 0 from J; bases not matched to a gene: 12. The CDR3 runs to 18 residues. Germline CDR1 is DFQATT and CDR2 is SNEGSKA (reference sequence). The CDR3 protein is CSAPTGGVQGSYNSPLHF. The CDR3 DNA reads TGCAGTGCACCCACAGGGGGCGTTCAGGGCTCCTATAATTCACCCCTCCACTTT.

V is TRBV28 and J is TRBJ2-7, with D possibly being TRBD2 (6 bases). Trimming took off 7 bases at V and 1 base at J, with 17 bases between the two ends. Germline V gene lookup returns CDR1 MDHEN and CDR2 SYDVKM. The CDR3 consists of 15 residues. The CDR3, as DNA: TGTGCCAGCACCACTCGGGGACTCAGGTCCTACGAGCAGTACTTC. It encodes CASTTRGLRSYEQYF.

The V gene is TRBV4-2, the J gene TRBJ1-1; the D is unclear. The germline V gene has CDR1 LGHNA and CDR2 YNFKEQ. This CDR3 spans 16 amino acids. V lost 1 base, J lost 1 base, and 13 bases lay in between. The CDR3 spells CASSQVWRGKNTEAFF. The CDR3 nucleotides read TGTGCCAGCAGCCAAGTATGGCGGGGTAAGAACACTGAAGCTTTCTTT.

This clonotype has more than one count but fewer than ten. This chain connects TRBV10-3 to TRBJ2-3; no clear D gene. Per germline, CDR1 ENHRY and CDR2 SYGVKD. V was trimmed by 6 bases and J by 5 bases, leaving 21 bases between them. The CDR3 consists of 16 residues. The CDR3 sequence is CAIRAVQGTSGDTQYF. CDR3 bases: TGTGCCATCAGGGCAGTGCAAGGTACGAGTGGAGATACGCAGTATTTT.

This clonotype was picked up a small number of times. V gene TRBV29-1 combines with J gene TRBJ2-1, with no clear D. In germline, CDR1 is SQVTM, CDR2 ANQGSEA. The CDR3 is 11 amino acids. Trimming removed 2 bases from V and 8 bases from J, with 7 bases in between. Written as DNA, the CDR3 is TGCAGCGTTGAAAAGGGCTATGAGCAGTTCTTC. Amino acid sequence: CSVEKGYEQFF.

This clonotype was found a few times. The chain has TRBV2 and TRBJ2-6; D is undetermined. In germline, CDR1 is SNHLY, CDR2 FYNNEI. CDR3 length: 12 amino acids. Trimming pared 7 bases from V and 4 bases from J, leaving 5 bases between. The CDR3 region has the DNA TGTGCCAGCACCGAAGGGGCCAACGTCCTGACTTTC. Its translation: CASTEGANVLTF.

The rearrangement uses TRBV7-9 and TRBJ2-2; TRBD2 agrees at 7 bases. With V trimmed by 2 bases and J by 3 bases, 3 bases remained unmatched. Germline V gene sequence: CDR1 SEHNR, CDR2 FQNEAQ (reference sequence). The CDR3 loop spans 15 amino acids. CDR3 DNA: TGTGCCAGCAGCTTAACTGCGGGGGACACCGGGGAGCTGTTTTTT. This gives the protein CASSLTAGDTGELFF.

The chain recombines TRBV29-1 with TRBJ1-5, with no clear D. Trimming took 4 bases from V and 2 from J, leaving 18 bases between them. The CDR3 is 16 residues long. Germline values: CDR1 SQVTM, CDR2 ANQGSEA. CDR3 bases: TGCAGCGTTGTCTGGACTACCCAAGTAGGCAATCAGCCCCAGCATTTT. Its translation: CSVVWTTQVGNQPQHF. Full variable domain (remainder filled in from reference TRBV29-1 and TRBJ1-5): SAVISQKPSRDICQRGTSLTIQCQVDSQVTMMFWYRQQPGQSLTLIATANQGSEATYESGFVIDKFPISRPNLTFSTLTVSNMSPEDSSIYLCSVVWTTQVGNQPQHFGDGTRLSIL.

The chain links TRBV20-1 to TRBJ2-5, with 7 positions matching TRBD1. The CDR3 has 13 residues. V trimming: 6 bases; J trimming: 1 base; junction bases outside the gene matches: 5. Germline V lookup: CDR1 DFQATT, CDR2 SNEGSKA (reference sequence). The CDR3 coding sequence is TGCAGTGCACTGAGACAGGGCCAAGAGACCCAGTACTTC. It encodes CSALRQGQETQYF.

The V call is TRBV9, the J call TRBJ2-4; D is perhaps TRBD1 or TRBD2 (7 bases each). V lost 0 bases, J lost 6 bases, and 16 bases lay in between. The length of the CDR3 is 16 residues. CDR1 SGDLS and CDR2 YYNGEE come from the germline V gene. As DNA, the CDR3 is TGTGCCAGCAGCGTAGAGGGAGGGCAGGGGGGAAACATTCAGTACTTC. Amino acids: CASSVEGGQGGNIQYF.

This clonotype was observed a handful of times. The chain uses TRBV6-5 and TRBJ2-5; no clear D gene. This CDR3 is 16 amino acids long. Germline-derived CDR1 and CDR2 are MNHEY and SVGAGI. Trimming removed 2 bases from V and 2 bases from J, with 15 bases in between. The CDR3 loop reads CASSYRPSSSQETQYF. The CDR3 coding sequence is TGTGCCAGCAGTTACCGCCCGAGTTCGAGTCAAGAGACCCAGTACTTC.